The 16 T cell receptor beta chains given below trace back to one sample, sequenced in a study of neurological immune-mediated disorders. TCRdb called the 5' RACE reads again in MiXCR, with one record for every CDR3 protein. The data show more than 20,000 distinct CDR3 sequences, over 2% seen once. Material for sequencing was PBMCs. The source of these receptors is a woman in her forties or fifties with multiple sclerosis.

This clonotype was seen at least ten times. This chain links TRBV20-1 with TRBJ2-1; 16 bases align to TRBD2. Germline V gene sequence: CDR1 DFQATT, CDR2 SNEGSKA (reference sequence). J was trimmed by 4 bases and V by 5 bases; bases with no gene match: 5. The CDR3 is 16 residues long. CDR3 protein: CSAGGTSGREYNEQFF. As DNA, the CDR3 is TGCAGTGCTGGAGGGACTAGCGGGAGGGAATACAATGAGCAGTTCTTC.

This clonotype has more than one count but fewer than ten. J is TRBJ2-7 and V is TRBV3-1, with D unclear. CDR3 length: 12 amino acids. Trimming left V 1 base short and J 3 bases short, with 4 bases between. Germline lookup yields CDR1 LGHDT and CDR2 YNNKEL (reference sequence). CDR3 in DNA: TGTGCCAGCAGCCAAGCGGACTACGAGCAGTACTTC. Amino acid sequence: CASSQADYEQYF.

In its sample, this clonotype was seen many times. The J gene is TRBJ2-7, the V gene TRBV6-6, with D possibly TRBD2 on 5 matching bases. CDR1 and CDR2 from the germline V gene are MNHNY and SVGAGI (reference sequence). V was cut by 6 bases and J by 0 bases, with 18 bases left in between. The CDR3 runs to 16 residues. The CDR3 loop reads CASSNGEGMSSYEQYF. DNA of the CDR3: TGTGCCAGCAGCAACGGGGAAGGTATGAGCTCCTACGAGCAGTACTTC.

In this sample, this clonotype turned up many times. V and J are TRBV5-1 and TRBJ2-7, with 7 bases matching TRBD2. Germline values: CDR1 SGHRS, CDR2 YFSETQ. CDR3 length: 14 amino acids. V gave up 3 bases and J gave up 7 bases; unmatched junction bases: 10. For the CDR3, the DNA is TGCGCCAGCAGCTCCTTTATGAGCGGGAAGGAGCAGTACTTC. It yields the protein CASSSFMSGKEQYF. Filled out from reference TRBV5-1 and TRBJ2-7, the complete variable domain reads KAGVTQTPRYLIKTRGQQVTLSCSPISGHRSVSWYQQTPGQGLQFLFEYFSETQRNKGNFPGRFSGRQFSNSRSEMNVSTLELGDSALYLCASSSFMSGKEQYFGPGTRLTVT.

This clonotype has at least ten counts. J is TRBJ2-2 and V is TRBV24-1; 8 bases agree with TRBD2. V lost 4 bases, J lost 1 base, and 7 bases stayed unmatched. There are 17 residues in the CDR3. Germline V lookup: CDR1 KGHDR, CDR2 SFDVKD. The chain's CDR3 is CATSEIYSGKNTGELFF. In DNA form, the CDR3 reads TGTGCCACCAGTGAGATCTATAGCGGGAAGAACACCGGGGAGCTGTTTTTT.

In this sample, this clonotype turned up many times. A read error may produce the germline difference seen at one junction end. The rearrangement joins TRBV5-1 to TRBJ2-7; perhaps TRBD2 as D (6 bases). Germline assignment: CDR1 SGHRS and CDR2 YFSETQ. This CDR3 is 14 amino acids long. The CDR3 region is CASSLGLVSDEQYF. CDR3 bases: TGCGCCAGCAGCTTGGGACTAGTCTCCGACGAGCAGTACTTC.

This CDR3 is CASSPRDPGYEQYF. The CDR3 region has the DNA TGTGCCAGCAGCCCCCGAGATCCGGGCTACGAGCAGTACTTC. This sequence joins TRBV5-5 and TRBJ2-7; D gene ambiguous. Trimming removed 4 bases at V and 3 bases at J, with 14 bases between. The CDR3 is 14 amino acids. CDR1 and CDR2 (germline): SGHKS, YYEKEE (reference sequence).

This clonotype was seen at least ten times. The chain has TRBV15 and TRBJ2-5, with 9 bases fitting TRBD2. Germline CDR1 and CDR2: LNHNV and YYDKDF (reference sequence). V shed 0 bases and J 4 bases; nucleotides not matched to a gene: 3. CDR3 length: 15 amino acids. CDR3 DNA sequence: TGTGCCACCAGCAGAGATGGGACTAGCCGAGAGACCCAGTACTTC. This encodes CATSRDGTSRETQYF.

In its sample, this clonotype is medium-sized (0.01 to 0.1%). The chain recombines TRBV28 with TRBJ1-6; the D is unclear. The CDR3 extends over 13 amino acids. Germline lookup yields CDR1 MDHEN and CDR2 SYDVKM. V was trimmed by 8 bases and J by 12 bases, leaving 17 bases between them. The CDR3: CASGGQSRVPLHF. The CDR3 DNA reads TGTGCCAGCGGAGGGCAGTCGAGGGTACCCCTCCACTTT.

This clonotype occurred many times. This chain connects TRBV4-3 to TRBJ2-1; 9 bases agree with TRBD1. CDR1 and CDR2 (germline): LGHNA, YSLEER. The junction had 18 bases not matched to a gene; V was cut back by 0 bases and J by 9 bases. The CDR3 is 19 residues long. CDR3 loop: CASSQDRTAIQGAKGEQFF. The CDR3 DNA reads as TGCGCCAGCAGCCAAGATCGCACAGCGATACAGGGGGCTAAGGGTGAGCAGTTCTTC.

In its sample, this clonotype was seen many times. The V and J genes are TRBV7-8 and TRBJ1-1; tentative D call: TRBD1 (5 bases). The CDR3 loop spans 13 amino acids. Germline CDR1 SGHVS, CDR2 FQNEAQ. Trimming left V 1 base short and J 5 bases short, with 8 bases between. In DNA form, the CDR3 reads TGTGCCAGCAGCTTAGGAGGGGAGACTGAAGCTTTCTTT. Amino acid sequence: CASSLGGETEAFF. Full variable domain (rest looked up from reference TRBV7-8 and TRBJ1-1): GAGVSQSPRYKVAKRGQDVALRCDPISGHVSLFWYQQALGQGPEFLTYFQNEAQLDKSGLPSDRFFAERPEGSVSTLKIQRTQQEDSAVYLCASSLGGETEAFFGQGTRLTVV.

At least ten counts were recorded for this clonotype. The chain carries TRBV4-3 and TRBJ2-1; D might be TRBD1 (6 bases). From germline, CDR1 is LGHNA and CDR2 YSLEER. The germline V and J ends were trimmed by 1 base and 5 bases, with 9 bases remaining between them. The CDR3 extends over 14 amino acids. The DNA for the CDR3 is TGCGCCAGCAGCCAAGCGGGGACACACAATGAGCAGTTCTTC. Translation: CASSQAGTHNEQFF.

This clonotype was counted at least ten times. The CDR3 DNA is TGCGCCAGCAGCTTGGACATGAGTGGCACTGAAGCTTTCTTT. The encoded protein is CASSLDMSGTEAFF. The rearrangement uses TRBV5-1 and TRBJ1-1, with D unresolved. V lost 0 bases and J lost 4, with 10 bases in between. The CDR3 spans 14 residues. The V gene's germline CDR1 is SGHRS and CDR2 YFSETQ.

There are many counts of this clonotype. Germline is not matched at one junction end, which may reflect a read error. The chain has TRBV20-1 and TRBJ1-5, with unresolved D. The CDR3 is 12 residues long. The V gene's germline CDR1 is DFQATT and CDR2 SNEGSKA (reference sequence). The CDR3 region has the DNA TGCAGTGCTATTGGGCTAAATCAGCCCCAGAATTTT. It is translated as CSAIGLNQPQNF.

This clonotype came up many times. The rearrangement uses TRBV5-1 and TRBJ2-7, with D possibly matching TRBD2 (6 bases). The CDR3 is 14 amino acids. CDR1 is SGHRS, CDR2 YFSETQ, per germline. Trimming took off 4 bases at V and 5 bases at J, with 16 bases between the two ends. In DNA, the CDR3 is TGCGCCAGCAGCACCAACGGGGGAGGACACGAGCAGTACTTC. This codes for CASSTNGGGHEQYF.

The rearrangement links TRBV20-1 to TRBJ1-1; tentative D call: TRBD1 (6 bases). This CDR3 has 15 amino acids. Germline V gene lookup returns CDR1 DFQATT and CDR2 SNEGSKA (reference sequence). V lost 0 bases, J lost 4 bases, and 15 bases lay in between. Here the CDR3 DNA reads TGCAGTGCTAGAGATCGGCAGGGGTCGGGCACTGAAGCTTTCTTT. It is translated as CSARDRQGSGTEAFF.